The entry that follows covers one TCR beta chain sequence. What it binds is not known. The data originate from a study of vaccination and CD4 T cells after COVID-19. Overall study context: Convalescent study patients returned SARS-CoV-2 positive nasal swab PCR results, with several mild cases and one severe. Convalescent patients gave post-COVID blood a median approximately 94 days post-diagnosis, range 35 to 161.

Sequencing of the DNA from cultured CD4+ T cells was carried out with the Oncomine TCR Beta short-read assay. TCRdb reprocessed the PCR reads via MiXCR and lists one record per CDR3 protein. The table shows roughly 16,000 distinct CDR3 sequences, with 45% to 55% occurring only once. The V end was cut by 1 base, the J end by 1 base, with 7 bases between. The CDR3 runs 14 residues. The germline gives CDR1 MNHEY, CDR2 SMNVEV (reference sequence). Treatment meaning: approximately nine-day PBMC culture with coronavirus spike peptide pools or control peptides (ViraFEST assay). Culture conditions combined more than 1.5 million PBMCs per well with around 9.7 IU/ml IL-2 and around 9.2 ug/ml peptide pools. With fresh IL-2 medium, half the medium was replaced on days 3 and 7.

This sequence was found in a human donor who had recovered from COVID-19. Specimen: CD4+ T cells from blood, cultured in vitro. The rearrangement links TRBV27 to TRBJ2-5; tentative D call: TRBD1 (5 bases). The CDR3 bases are TGTGCCAGCAGTTTATACAGGACCCAAGAGACCCAGTACTTC. Translating it yields CASSLYRTQETQYF.